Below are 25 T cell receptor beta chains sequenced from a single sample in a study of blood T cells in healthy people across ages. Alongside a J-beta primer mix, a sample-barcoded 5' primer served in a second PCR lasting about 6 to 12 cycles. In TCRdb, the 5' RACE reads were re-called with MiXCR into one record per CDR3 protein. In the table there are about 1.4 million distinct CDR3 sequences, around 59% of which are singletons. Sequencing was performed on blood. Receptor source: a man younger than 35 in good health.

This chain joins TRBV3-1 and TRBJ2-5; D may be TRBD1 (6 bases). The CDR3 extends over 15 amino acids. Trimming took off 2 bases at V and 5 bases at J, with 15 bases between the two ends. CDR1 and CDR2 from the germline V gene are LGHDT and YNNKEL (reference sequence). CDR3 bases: TGTGCCAGCAGCCAACTACAGGGTTCCGAGGAGACCCAGTACTTC. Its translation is CASSQLQGSEETQYF.

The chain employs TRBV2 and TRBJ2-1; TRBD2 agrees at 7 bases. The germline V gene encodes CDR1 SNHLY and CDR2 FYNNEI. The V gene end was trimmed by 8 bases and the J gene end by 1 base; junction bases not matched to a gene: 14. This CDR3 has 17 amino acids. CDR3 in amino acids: CASYRGVGRASYNEQFF. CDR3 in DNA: TGTGCCAGCTATCGGGGGGTAGGGAGAGCTTCCTACAATGAGCAGTTCTTC.

The CDR3 bases are TGTGCCAGCAGTACAAACAGGGATGAGCAGTTCTTC. It translates to CASSTNRDEQFF. The chain joins TRBV12-3 or TRBV12-4 to TRBJ2-1, with a weak D call TRBD1 (6 bases). The CDR3 is 12 residues long. V was clipped by 5 bases and J by 8 bases, with 10 bases between them.

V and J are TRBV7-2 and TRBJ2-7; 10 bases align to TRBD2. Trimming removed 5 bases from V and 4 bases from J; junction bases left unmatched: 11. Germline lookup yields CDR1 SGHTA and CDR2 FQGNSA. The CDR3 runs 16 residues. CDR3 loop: CASSLRVAGGYYEQYF. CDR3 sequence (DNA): TGTGCCAGCAGCCTCCGGGTAGCGGGGGGATATTACGAGCAGTACTTC.

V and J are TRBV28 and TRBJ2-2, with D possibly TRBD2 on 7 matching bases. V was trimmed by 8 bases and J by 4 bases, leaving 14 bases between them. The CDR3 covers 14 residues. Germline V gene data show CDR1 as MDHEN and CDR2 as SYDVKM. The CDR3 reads CASVIGGVTGELFF. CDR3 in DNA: TGTGCCAGCGTCATAGGGGGGGTCACCGGGGAGCTGTTTTTT.

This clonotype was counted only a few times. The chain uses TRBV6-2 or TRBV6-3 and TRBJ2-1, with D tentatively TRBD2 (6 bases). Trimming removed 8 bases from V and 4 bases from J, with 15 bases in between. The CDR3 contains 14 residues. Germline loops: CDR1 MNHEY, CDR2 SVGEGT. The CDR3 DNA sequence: TGTGCCAGCGACTCTGGGGGGTCATACAATGAGCAGTTCTTC. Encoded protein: CASDSGGSYNEQFF.

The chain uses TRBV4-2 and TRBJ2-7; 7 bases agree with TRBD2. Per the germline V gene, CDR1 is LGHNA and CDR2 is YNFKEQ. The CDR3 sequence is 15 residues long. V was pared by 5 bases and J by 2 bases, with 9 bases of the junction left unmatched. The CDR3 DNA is TGTGCCAGCAGCAGGAGCGGGACCCGTCCCTACGAGCAGTACTTC. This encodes CASSRSGTRPYEQYF.

CDR3 sequence: CASSSRGGQGMNTEAFF. CDR3 DNA sequence: TGTGCCAGCAGCTCGCGAGGAGGGCAGGGGATGAACACTGAAGCTTTCTTT. This chain joins TRBV7-2 and TRBJ1-1, with a weak D call TRBD1 (6 bases). This CDR3 region has 17 residues. V was clipped by 4 bases and J by 0 bases, with 18 bases between them. The germline V gene has CDR1 SGHTA and CDR2 FQGNSA.

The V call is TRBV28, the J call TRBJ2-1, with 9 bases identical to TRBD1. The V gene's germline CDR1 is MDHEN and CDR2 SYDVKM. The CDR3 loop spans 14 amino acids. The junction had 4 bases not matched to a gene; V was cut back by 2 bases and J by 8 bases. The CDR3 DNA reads TGTGCCAGCAGTTTACTACAGGGGGCCGATGAGCAGTTCTTC. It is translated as CASSLLQGADEQFF.

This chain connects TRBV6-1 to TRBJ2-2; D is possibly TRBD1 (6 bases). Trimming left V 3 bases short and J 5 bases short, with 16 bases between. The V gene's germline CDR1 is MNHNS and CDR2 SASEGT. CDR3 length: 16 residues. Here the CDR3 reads CASSDLGALGTGELFF. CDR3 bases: TGTGCCAGCAGTGATCTGGGGGCCCTAGGGACCGGGGAGCTGTTTTTT.

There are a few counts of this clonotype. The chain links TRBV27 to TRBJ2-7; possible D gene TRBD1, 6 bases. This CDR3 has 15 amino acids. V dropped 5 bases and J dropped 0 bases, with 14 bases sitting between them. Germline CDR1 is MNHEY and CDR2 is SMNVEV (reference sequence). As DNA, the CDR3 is TGTGCCAGCAGTACAGGGTTGGGGAGCTCCTACGAGCAGTACTTC. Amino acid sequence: CASSTGLGSSYEQYF.

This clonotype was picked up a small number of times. The CDR3 sequence: CASSSGVASNEQYF. As DNA, the CDR3 is TGTGCCAGCAGTTCGGGTGTGGCTAGCAACGAGCAGTACTTC. The chain joins TRBV12-3 or TRBV12-4 to TRBJ2-7; a possible D gene is TRBD2 (5 bases). V gave up 4 bases and J gave up 5 bases, with 15 bases separating them. The CDR3 loop spans 14 amino acids.

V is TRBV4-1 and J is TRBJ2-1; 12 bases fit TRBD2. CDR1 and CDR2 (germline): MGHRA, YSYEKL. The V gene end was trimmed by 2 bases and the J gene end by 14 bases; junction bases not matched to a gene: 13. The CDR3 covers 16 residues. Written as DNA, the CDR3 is TGCGCCAGCAGCCAAAGCAACGGACTAGCGGGAAATGGGAAGTTCTTC. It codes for CASSQSNGLAGNGKFF.

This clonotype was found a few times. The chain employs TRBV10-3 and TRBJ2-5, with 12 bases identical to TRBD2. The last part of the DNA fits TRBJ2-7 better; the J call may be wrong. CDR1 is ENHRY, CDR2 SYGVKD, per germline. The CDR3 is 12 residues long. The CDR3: CAISGLAGEQYF. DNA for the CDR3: TGTGCCATCTCGGGACTAGCGGGCGAGCAGTACTTC.

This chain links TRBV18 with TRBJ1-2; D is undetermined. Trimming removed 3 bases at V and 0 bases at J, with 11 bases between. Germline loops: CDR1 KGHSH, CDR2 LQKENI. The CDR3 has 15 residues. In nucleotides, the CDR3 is TGTGCCAGCTCACCGTTGGAAATGACTAACTATGGCTACACCTTC. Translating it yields CASSPLEMTNYGYTF.

In nucleotides, the CDR3 is TGTGCCAGCAGGGCCGGGCAGGGGTACCAAGAGACCCAGTACTTC. Amino acids: CASRAGQGYQETQYF. This chain links TRBV7-2 with TRBJ2-5, with a possible D match to TRBD1 (6 bases). The germline V gene encodes CDR1 SGHTA and CDR2 FQGNSA. This CDR3 spans 15 amino acids. V shed 6 bases and J shed 0 bases, with 14 bases lying between them.

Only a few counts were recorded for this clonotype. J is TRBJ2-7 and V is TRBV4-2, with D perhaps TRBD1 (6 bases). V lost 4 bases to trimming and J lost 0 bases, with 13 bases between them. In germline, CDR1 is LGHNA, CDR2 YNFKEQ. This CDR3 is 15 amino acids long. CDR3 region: CASSLRTADSYEQYF. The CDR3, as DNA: TGTGCCAGCAGCCTTAGGACAGCAGACTCCTACGAGCAGTACTTC.

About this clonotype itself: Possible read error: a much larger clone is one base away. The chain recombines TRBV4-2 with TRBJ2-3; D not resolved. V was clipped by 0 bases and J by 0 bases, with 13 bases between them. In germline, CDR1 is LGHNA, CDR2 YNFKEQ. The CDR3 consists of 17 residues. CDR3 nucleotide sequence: TGTGCCAGCAGCCAAGAATGGATAGTGCCTAGCACAGATACGCAGTATTTT. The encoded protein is CASSQEWIVPSTDTQYF.

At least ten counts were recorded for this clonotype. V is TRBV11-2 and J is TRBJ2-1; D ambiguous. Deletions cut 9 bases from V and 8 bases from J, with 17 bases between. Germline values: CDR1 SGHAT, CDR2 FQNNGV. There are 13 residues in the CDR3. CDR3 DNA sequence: TGTGCCAGTCTTATATCAGGTGAGGATGAGCAGTTCTTC. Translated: CASLISGEDEQFF.

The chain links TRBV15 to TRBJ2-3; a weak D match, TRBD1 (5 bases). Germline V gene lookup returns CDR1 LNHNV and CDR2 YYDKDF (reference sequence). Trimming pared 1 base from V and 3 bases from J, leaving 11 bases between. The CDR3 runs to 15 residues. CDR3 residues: CATSRGPQVTDTQYF. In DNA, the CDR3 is TGTGCCACCAGCAGAGGGCCACAGGTTACAGATACGCAGTATTTT.

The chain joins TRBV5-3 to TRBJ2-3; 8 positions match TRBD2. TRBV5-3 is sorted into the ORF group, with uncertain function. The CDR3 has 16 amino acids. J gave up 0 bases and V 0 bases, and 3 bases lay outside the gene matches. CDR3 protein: CARSLVSGKSTDTQYF. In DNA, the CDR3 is TGTGCCAGAAGCTTGGTTAGCGGGAAAAGCACAGATACGCAGTATTTT.

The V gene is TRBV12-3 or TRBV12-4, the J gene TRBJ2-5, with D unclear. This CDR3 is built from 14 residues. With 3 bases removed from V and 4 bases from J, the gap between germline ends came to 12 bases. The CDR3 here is CASSFAALGETQYF. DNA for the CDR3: TGTGCCAGCAGTTTCGCCGCGCTAGGAGAGACCCAGTACTTC.

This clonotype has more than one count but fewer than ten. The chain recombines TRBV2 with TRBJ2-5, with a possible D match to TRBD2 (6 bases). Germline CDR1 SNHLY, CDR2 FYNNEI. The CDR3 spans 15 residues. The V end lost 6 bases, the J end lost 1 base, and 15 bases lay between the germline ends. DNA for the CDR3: TGTGCCAGCAGCCCCCGGGACTTAGGCCAAGAGACCCAGTACTTC. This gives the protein CASSPRDLGQETQYF.

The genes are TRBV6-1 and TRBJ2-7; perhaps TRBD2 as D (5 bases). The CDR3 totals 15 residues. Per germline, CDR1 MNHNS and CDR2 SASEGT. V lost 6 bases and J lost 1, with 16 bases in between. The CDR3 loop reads CASRDWKAGSYEQYF. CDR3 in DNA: TGTGCCAGCAGGGATTGGAAGGCGGGTTCCTACGAGCAGTACTTC.

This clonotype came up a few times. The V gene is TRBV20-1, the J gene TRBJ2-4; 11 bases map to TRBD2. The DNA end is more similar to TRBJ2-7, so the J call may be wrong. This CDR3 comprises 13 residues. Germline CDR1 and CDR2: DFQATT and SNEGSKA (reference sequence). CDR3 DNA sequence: TGCAGTGCAGCGACTAGCGGGACCTACGAGCAGTACTTC. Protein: CSAATSGTYEQYF.